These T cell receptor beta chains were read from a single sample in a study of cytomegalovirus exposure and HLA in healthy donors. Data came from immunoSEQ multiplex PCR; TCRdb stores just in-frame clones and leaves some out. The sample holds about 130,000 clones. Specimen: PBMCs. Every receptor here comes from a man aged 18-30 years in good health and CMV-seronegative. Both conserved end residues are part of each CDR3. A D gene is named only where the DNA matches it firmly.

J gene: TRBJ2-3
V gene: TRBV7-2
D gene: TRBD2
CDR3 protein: CASSFDPSGITDTQYF
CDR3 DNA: TGTGCCAGCAGTTTTGATCCTAGCGGCATCACAGATACGCAGTATTTT

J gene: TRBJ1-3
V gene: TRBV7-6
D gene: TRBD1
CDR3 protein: CASSRDRSLSGNTIYF
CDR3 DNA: TGTGCCAGCAGCCGGGACAGGAGCCTCTCTGGAAACACCATATATTTT

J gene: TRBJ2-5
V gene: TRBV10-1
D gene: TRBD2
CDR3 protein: CASKGRASGIRETQYF
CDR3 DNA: TGCGCCAGCAAAGGGAGGGCTAGCGGCATTCGGGAGACCCAGTACTTC

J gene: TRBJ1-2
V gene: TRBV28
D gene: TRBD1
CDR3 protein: CASSELLGRQGIGYTF
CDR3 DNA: TGTGCCAGCAGCGAACTTTTGGGACGACAGGGGATAGGCTACACCTTC

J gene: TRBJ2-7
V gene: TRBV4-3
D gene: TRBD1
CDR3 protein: CASSQGGVTGGAITYEQYF
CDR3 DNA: TGCGCCAGCAGCCAAGGGGGAGTGACAGGGGGCGCGATCACCTACGAGCAGTACTTC

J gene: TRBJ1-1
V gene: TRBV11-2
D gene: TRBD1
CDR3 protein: CASSEQGLGTEAFF
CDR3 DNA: TGTGCCAGCAGCGAACAGGGGCTAGGGACTGAAGCTTTCTTT

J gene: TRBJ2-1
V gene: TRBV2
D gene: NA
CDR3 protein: CASSEVLGDTTNYNEQFF
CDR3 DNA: TGTGCCAGCAGTGAAGTTCTGGGGGACACTACAAACTACAATGAGCAGTTCTTC

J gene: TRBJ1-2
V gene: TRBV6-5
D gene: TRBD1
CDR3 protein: CASSQGGGYTF
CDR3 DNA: TGTGCCAGCAGTCAGGGGGGCGGCTACACCTTC

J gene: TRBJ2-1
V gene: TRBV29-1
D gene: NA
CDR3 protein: CSIVRTLYNEQFF
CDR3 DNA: TGCAGCATTGTCAGGACACTATACAATGAGCAGTTCTTC

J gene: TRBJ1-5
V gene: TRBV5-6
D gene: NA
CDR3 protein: CASSFLEDSNQPQHF
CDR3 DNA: TGTGCCAGCAGCTTCTTAGAGGATAGCAATCAGCCCCAGCATTTT

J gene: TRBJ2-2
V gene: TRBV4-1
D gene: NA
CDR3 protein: CASSRGPEAFGELFF
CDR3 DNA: TGCGCCAGCAGTAGAGGCCCAGAGGCTTTCGGGGAGCTGTTTTTT

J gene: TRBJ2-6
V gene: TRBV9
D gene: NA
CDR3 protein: CASSTGVTGANVLTF
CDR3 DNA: TGTGCCAGCAGCACCGGAGTTACTGGGGCCAACGTCCTGACTTTC

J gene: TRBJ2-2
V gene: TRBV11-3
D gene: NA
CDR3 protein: CASSVEGELNTGELFF
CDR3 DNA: TGTGCCAGCAGCGTTGAGGGGGAATTGAACACCGGGGAGCTGTTTTTT

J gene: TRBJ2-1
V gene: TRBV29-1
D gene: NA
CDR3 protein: CSVVSGSYNEQFF
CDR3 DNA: TGCAGCGTAGTTAGCGGTTCCTACAATGAGCAGTTCTTC

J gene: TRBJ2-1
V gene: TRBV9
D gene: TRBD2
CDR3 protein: CASRASGNEQFF
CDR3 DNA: TGTGCCAGCAGGGCTAGCGGGAATGAGCAGTTCTTC

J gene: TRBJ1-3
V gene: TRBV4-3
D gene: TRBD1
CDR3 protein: CASSQSGGTGGNTIYF
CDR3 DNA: TGCGCCAGCAGCCAATCTGGGGGGACAGGTGGTAACACCATATATTTT

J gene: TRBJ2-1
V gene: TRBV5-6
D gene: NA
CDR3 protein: CASSPGGTREFF
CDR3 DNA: TGTGCCAGCAGCCCTGGCGGGACGAGGGAGTTCTTC

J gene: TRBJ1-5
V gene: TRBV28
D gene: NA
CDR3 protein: CASSFGQGKNQPQHF
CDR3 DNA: TGTGCCAGCAGTTTTGGGCAGGGTAAGAATCAGCCCCAGCATTTT

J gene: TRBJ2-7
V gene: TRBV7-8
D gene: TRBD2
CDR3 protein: CASNRWGGSYEQYF
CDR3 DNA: TGTGCCAGCAATCGTTGGGGGGGCTCCTACGAGCAGTACTTC

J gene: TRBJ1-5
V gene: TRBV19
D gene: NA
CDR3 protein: CASSPQSRGNQPQHF
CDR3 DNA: TGTGCCAGTAGTCCACAAAGTCGGGGAAATCAGCCCCAGCATTTT

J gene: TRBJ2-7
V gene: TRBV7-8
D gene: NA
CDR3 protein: CASSYEVGASYEQYF
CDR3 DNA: TGTGCCAGCAGCTACGAGGTGGGGGCCTCCTACGAGCAGTACTTC

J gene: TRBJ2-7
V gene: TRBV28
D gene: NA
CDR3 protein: CASSPMRQVSSYEQYF
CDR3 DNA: TGTGCCAGCTCCCCCATGCGACAGGTCAGCTCCTACGAGCAGTACTTC

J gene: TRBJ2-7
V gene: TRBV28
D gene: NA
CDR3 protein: CASSLPPVGHEQYF
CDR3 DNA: TGTGCCAGCAGTTTGCCCCCAGTGGGGCACGAGCAGTACTTC

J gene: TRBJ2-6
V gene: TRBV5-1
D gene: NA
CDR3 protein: CASRSPAEGPFSGANVLTF
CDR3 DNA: TGCGCCAGCAGATCCCCGGCGGAGGGGCCGTTCTCTGGGGCCAACGTCCTGACTTTC

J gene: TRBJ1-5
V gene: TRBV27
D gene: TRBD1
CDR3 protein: CASRIQGGQGLPLNQPQHF
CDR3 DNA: TGTGCCAGCAGAATACAGGGGGGCCAGGGTCTCCCCTTAAATCAGCCCCAGCATTTT

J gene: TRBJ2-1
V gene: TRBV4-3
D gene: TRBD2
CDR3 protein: CASSQEGVAGGTGYNEQFF
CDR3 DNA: TGCGCCAGCAGCCAAGAAGGGGTAGCGGGAGGAACGGGGTACAATGAGCAGTTCTTC

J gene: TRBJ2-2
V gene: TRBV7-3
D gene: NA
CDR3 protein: CASSLNNEGELFF
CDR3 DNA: TGTGCCAGCAGCTTAAATAATGAGGGGGAGCTGTTTTTT

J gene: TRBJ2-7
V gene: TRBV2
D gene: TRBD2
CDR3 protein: CASSPPGLAGHEQYF
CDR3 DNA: TGTGCCAGCAGTCCCCCGGGACTAGCGGGCCACGAGCAGTACTTC

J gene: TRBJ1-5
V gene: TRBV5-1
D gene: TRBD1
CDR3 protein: CASSPGQGNQPQHF
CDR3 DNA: TGCGCCAGCAGCCCAGGACAGGGCAATCAGCCCCAGCATTTT

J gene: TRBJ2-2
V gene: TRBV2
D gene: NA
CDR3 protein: CASSPGLNTGELFF
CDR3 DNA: TGTGCCAGCAGTCCGGGACTGAACACCGGGGAGCTGTTTTTT

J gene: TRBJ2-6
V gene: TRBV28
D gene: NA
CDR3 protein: CASSLLSSGANVLTF
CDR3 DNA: TGTGCCAGCAGTTTACTCAGCTCTGGGGCCAACGTCCTGACTTTC

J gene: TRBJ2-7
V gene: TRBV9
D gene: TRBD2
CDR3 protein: CASSVGLAGYEQYF
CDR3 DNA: TGTGCCAGCAGCGTAGGACTAGCGGGCTACGAGCAGTACTTC

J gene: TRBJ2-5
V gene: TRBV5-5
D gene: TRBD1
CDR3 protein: CASSRNLTGAGSRETQYF
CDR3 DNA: TGTGCCAGCAGCCGCAATCTGACAGGGGCTGGTTCGAGAGAGACCCAGTACTTC

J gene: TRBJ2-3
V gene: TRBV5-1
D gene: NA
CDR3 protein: CASSLGLGGGPTDTQYF
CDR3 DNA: TGCGCCAGCAGCTTGGGGTTAGGGGGGGGGCCCACAGATACGCAGTATTTT

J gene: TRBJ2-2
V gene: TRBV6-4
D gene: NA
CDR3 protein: CASSAKESGELFF
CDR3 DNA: TGTGCCAGCAGTGCAAAAGAGAGCGGGGAGCTGTTTTTT

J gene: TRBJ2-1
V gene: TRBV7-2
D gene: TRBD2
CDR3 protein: CASSLRREDYNEQFF
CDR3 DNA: TGTGCCAGCAGCTTACGGCGGGAGGACTACAATGAGCAGTTCTTC

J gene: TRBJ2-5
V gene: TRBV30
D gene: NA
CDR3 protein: CAWRQGAGGQETQYF
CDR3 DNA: TGTGCCTGGAGGCAGGGGGCCGGGGGGCAAGAGACCCAGTACTTC

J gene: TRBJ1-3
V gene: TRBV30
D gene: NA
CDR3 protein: CAWMGDTLFSGNTIYF
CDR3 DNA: TGTGCCTGGATGGGGGACACGCTTTTCTCTGGAAACACCATATATTTT

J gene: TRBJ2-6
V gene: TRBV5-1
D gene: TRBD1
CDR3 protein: CASGTGYPGANVLTF
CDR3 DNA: TGCGCCAGCGGGACAGGGTACCCTGGGGCCAACGTCCTGACTTTC

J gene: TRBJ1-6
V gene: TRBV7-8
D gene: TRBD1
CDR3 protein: CASSSGTGNSPLHF
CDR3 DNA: TGTGCCAGCAGCTCCGGGACAGGCAATTCACCCCTCCACTTT

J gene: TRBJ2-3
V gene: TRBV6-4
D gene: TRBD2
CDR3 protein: CASSDSGTSDTDTQYF
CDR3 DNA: TGTGCCAGCAGTGACTCCGGGACTAGCGACACAGATACGCAGTATTTT

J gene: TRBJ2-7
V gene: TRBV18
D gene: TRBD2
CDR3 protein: CASSGTTGPEQYF
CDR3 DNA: TGTGCCAGCTCAGGGACTACTGGTCCCGAGCAGTACTTC

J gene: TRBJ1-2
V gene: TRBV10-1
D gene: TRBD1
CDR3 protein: CASTDRGSGYGYTF
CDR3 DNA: TGCGCCAGCACGGACAGGGGTTCGGGCTATGGCTACACCTTC

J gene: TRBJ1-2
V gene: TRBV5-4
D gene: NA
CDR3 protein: CASSSTDTAGFGYTF
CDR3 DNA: TGTGCCAGCAGCTCGACAGATACCGCAGGGTTTGGCTACACCTTC

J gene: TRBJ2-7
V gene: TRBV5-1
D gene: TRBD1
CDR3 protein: CASSSGQGAYEQYF
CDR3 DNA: TGCGCCAGCAGCTCCGGACAGGGGGCCTACGAGCAGTACTTC

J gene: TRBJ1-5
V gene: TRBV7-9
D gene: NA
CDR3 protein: CASSLRGAGNEPQHF
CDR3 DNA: TGTGCCAGCAGCTTAAGAGGTGCGGGTAATGAGCCCCAGCATTTT

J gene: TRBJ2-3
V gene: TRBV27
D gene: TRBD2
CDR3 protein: CASGLAGPTDTQYF
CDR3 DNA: TGTGCCAGCGGGCTAGCGGGACCCACAGATACGCAGTATTTT

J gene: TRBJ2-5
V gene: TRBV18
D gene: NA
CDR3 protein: CASSPLSAQETQYF
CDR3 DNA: TGTGCCAGCTCACCACTAAGCGCCCAAGAGACCCAGTACTTC

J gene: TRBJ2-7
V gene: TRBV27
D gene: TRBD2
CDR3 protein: CASSSLAGGPYEQYF
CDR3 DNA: TGTGCCAGCAGTTCCCTAGCGGGAGGCCCCTACGAGCAGTACTTC

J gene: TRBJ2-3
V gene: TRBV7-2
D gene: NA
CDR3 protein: CASRSLITDTQYF
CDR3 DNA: TGTGCCAGCAGATCCCTAATCACAGATACGCAGTATTTT

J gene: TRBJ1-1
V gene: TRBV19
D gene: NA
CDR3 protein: CASSIGARQTTEAFF
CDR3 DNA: TGTGCCAGTAGTATAGGGGCCCGACAGACCACTGAAGCTTTCTTT

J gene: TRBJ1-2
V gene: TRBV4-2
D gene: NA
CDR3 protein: CASSQGATQDGYTF
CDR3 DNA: TGTGCCAGCAGCCAAGGGGCAACCCAGGATGGCTACACCTTC